The T cell receptor beta chain under discussion was sequenced for a study of blood T cells in healthy people across ages. Study results and caveats: Donor CMV status, an unknown factor, possibly confounded changes in expanded clonotypes.

The authors ran a second PCR of 7 to 11 cycles using a sample-barcoded 5' primer and a J-beta primer mix. Every single cDNA molecule received a tag from a template-switch adaptor with 12 random nucleotides. A single record per CDR3 protein comes from TCRdb applying MiXCR to the 5' RACE reads. The sample contains approximately 1.5 million distinct CDR3 sequences, 30% to 35% of which appear only once. Trimming at V came to 6 bases and at J to 6 bases, leaving 13 bases not matched to a gene. This CDR3 is built from 17 residues. Germline V gives CDR1 ENHRY, CDR2 SYGVKD. The people who gave samples were healthy Caucasians from Russia, aged about 6 to 95. Isolation per sample recovered at least 7 million PBMCs. As to this clonotype: What it binds is unknown.

This rearrangement joins TRBV10-3 to TRBJ2-7, with 14 positions matching TRBD2. This TCR was recovered from a woman in her thirties in good health. Sequenced sample: blood. CDR3 sequence reads: CAISGTSGSERLGEQYF. The DNA of the CDR3 is TGTGCCATCAGCGGGACTAGCGGGAGCGAGCGGTTGGGCGAGCAGTACTTC.